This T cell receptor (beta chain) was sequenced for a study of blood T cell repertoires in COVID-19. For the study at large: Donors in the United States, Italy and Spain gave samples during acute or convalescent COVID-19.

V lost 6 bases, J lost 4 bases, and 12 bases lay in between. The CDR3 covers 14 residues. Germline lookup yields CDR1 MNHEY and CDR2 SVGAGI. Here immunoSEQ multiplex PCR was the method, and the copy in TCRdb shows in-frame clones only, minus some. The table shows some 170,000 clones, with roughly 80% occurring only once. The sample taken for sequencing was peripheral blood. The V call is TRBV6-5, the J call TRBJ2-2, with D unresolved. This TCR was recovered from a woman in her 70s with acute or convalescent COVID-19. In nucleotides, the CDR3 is TGTGCCAGCAGATCCAATGTGGCCACCGGGGAGCTGTTTTTT. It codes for CASRSNVATGELFF.